This passage covers 11 T cell receptor beta chains from one sample sequenced in a study of identical twins. A single record per CDR3 protein comes from TCRdb applying MiXCR to the 5' RACE reads. The data contain under 350,000 distinct CDR3 sequences, 7.5% to 9.5% of them seen just once; the ten biggest clones take up roughly 7%. These data also featured in a second study, about yellow fever vaccine responses in identical twins.

Sequencing was carried out using CD8+ T cells sorted from blood. These receptors were obtained from a woman between 18 and 29 years old in good health.

This chain joins TRBV4-3 and TRBJ2-2, with D perhaps matching TRBD2 (6 bases). Trimming removed 7 bases at V and 2 bases at J, with 8 bases between. This CDR3 is 13 amino acids long. CDR1 and CDR2 (germline): LGHNA, YSLEER. In DNA form, the CDR3 reads TGCGCCAGCAACGGGGGTAACACCGGGGAGCTGTTTTTT. Protein: CASNGGNTGELFF.

This clonotype appeared a few times. The chain uses TRBV6-5 and TRBJ1-4; 9 nucleotides match TRBD1. The trim removed 2 bases at V and 4 bases at J, leaving 2 bases unmatched. In germline, CDR1 is MNHEY, CDR2 SVGAGI. This CDR3 has 15 residues. CDR3 in amino acids: CASSYRDRVNEKLFF. The DNA for the CDR3 is TGTGCCAGCAGTTACCGGGACAGGGTTAATGAAAAACTGTTTTTT.

The chain employs TRBV27 and TRBJ2-7, with D possibly TRBD2 on 6 matching bases. V gave up 7 bases and J gave up 2 bases, with 33 bases separating them. The CDR3 sequence is 20 residues long. Germline-derived CDR1 and CDR2 are MNHEY and SMNVEV (reference sequence). CDR3: CASNPATPKKQGLNAYEQYF. The CDR3 DNA follows: TGTGCCAGCAATCCGGCCACCCCTAAAAAGCAGGGACTCAATGCCTACGAGCAGTACTTC.

At least ten counts were recorded for this clonotype. The V and J genes are TRBV11-2 and TRBJ2-1; D ambiguous. Looked up from germline, CDR1 is SGHAT and CDR2 is FQNNGV. V lost 6 bases and J 6 bases, leaving 18 bases between the germline ends. This CDR3 is 15 amino acids long. For the CDR3, the DNA is TGTGCCAGCAGTAAAACAACCCTAGTGCCCAATGAGCAGTTCTTC. It specifies CASSKTTLVPNEQFF.

The chain uses TRBV11-3 and TRBJ2-1, with TRBD2 identical over 7 bases. CDR1 is SGHNT, CDR2 YENEEA, per germline. V was clipped by 5 bases and J by 4 bases; unmatched bases: 8. This CDR3 is 15 amino acids long. The chain's CDR3 is CASSPWGGSYNEQFF. The CDR3 DNA follows: TGTGCCAGCAGCCCCTGGGGCGGGAGTTACAATGAGCAGTTCTTC.

The chain employs TRBV2 and TRBJ2-7; 9 bases agree with TRBD2. Germline trimming cut 8 bases from V and 3 bases from J; bases unmatched to any gene: 5. Germline CDR1 is SNHLY and CDR2 is FYNNEI. The CDR3 covers 13 residues. This CDR3 is CASVAGGGYEQYF. CDR3 bases: TGTGCCAGCGTGGCGGGAGGGGGCTACGAGCAGTACTTC.

This clonotype was observed many times. The junction departs from germline at one end; a sequencing error may be responsible. The chain uses TRBV5-1 and TRBJ2-7; D not resolved. Per germline, CDR1 SGHRS and CDR2 YFSETQ. The CDR3 loop spans 13 amino acids. This CDR3 is CASSFGASYEQYF. The CDR3 DNA is TGTGCCAGCAGTTTTGGCGCTTCCTACGAGCAGTACTTC.

This chain uses TRBV20-1 with TRBJ2-5, with 8 bases aligning to TRBD2. The CDR3 is 16 residues long. The V gene end was trimmed by 0 bases and the J gene end by 3 bases; junction bases not matched to a gene: 9. The germline V gene has CDR1 DFQATT and CDR2 SNEGSKA (reference sequence). CDR3 in amino acids: CSARDQVAGPKETQYF. CDR3 bases: TGCAGTGCTAGAGATCAGGTAGCGGGACCTAAAGAGACCCAGTACTTC.

This clonotype occurred a few times. In DNA, the CDR3 is TGTGCCAGCACCCTTACCACGGGACTAGCCTACGAGCAGTACTTC. Its protein product is CASTLTTGLAYEQYF. The rearrangement links TRBV3-1 to TRBJ2-7; 8 bases agree with TRBD2. V was pared by 7 bases and J by 2 bases, with 10 bases of the junction left unmatched. CDR3 size: 15 residues. Germline CDR1 LGHDT, CDR2 YNNKEL (reference sequence).

This clonotype was seen more than once but under ten times. The rearrangement uses TRBV6-5 and TRBJ2-1, with 9 bases matching TRBD2. V shed 2 bases, J shed 8 bases, and the junction held 7 bases outside the gene matches. CDR1 MNHEY and CDR2 SVGAGI come from the germline V gene. The CDR3 has 15 amino acids. DNA for the CDR3: TGTGCCAGCAGTTACGACTGGACTAGCGATTATGAGCAGTTCTTC. Translation: CASSYDWTSDYEQFF.

This clonotype was seen only a few times. A much bigger clone sits one base away, suggesting this may be a read error. This chain uses TRBV27 with TRBJ2-7; possibly TRBD1 for D (6 bases). In germline, CDR1 is MNHEY, CDR2 SMNVEV (reference sequence). This CDR3 comprises 13 residues. Trimming shortened V by 5 bases and J by 2 bases, and 10 bases separated the two germline ends. CDR3: CASSPGQPYEQYF. Written as DNA, the CDR3 is TGTGCCAGCAGTCCGGGACAACCCTACGAGCAGTACTTC.